Presented here are 16 T cell receptor beta chains from one specimen sequenced in a study of blood T cells in healthy people across ages. For the second PCR, which ran for 7 to 11 cycles, a sample-barcoded 5' primer and a J-beta primer mix were used. TCRdb redid the calling of the 5' RACE reads with MiXCR, one entry per CDR3 protein. The sample comprises about 800,000 distinct CDR3 sequences, 55% to 75% of which are singletons, and roughly 22% rests with the top ten. Material for sequencing was blood. The receptors derive from a man aged 25 to 40 in good health.

The J gene is TRBJ2-1, the V gene TRBV15; TRBD2 agrees at 7 bases. V shed 8 bases and J 5 bases; nucleotides not matched to a gene: 6. CDR1 is LNHNV and CDR2 is YYDKDF in the germline V gene (reference sequence). The CDR3 is 13 amino acids. The CDR3, as DNA: TGTGCCACCGGGACTACCTTTAACAATGAGCAGTTCTTC. Encoded protein: CATGTTFNNEQFF.

The chain joins TRBV5-1 to TRBJ2-1; TRBD2 aligns across 8 bases. Trimming at V came to 3 bases and at J to 7 bases, leaving 15 bases not matched to a gene. The germline V gene encodes CDR1 SGHRS and CDR2 YFSETQ. CDR3 length: 17 amino acids. CDR3 amino acids: CASSSSRAGVARNEQFF. The CDR3 nucleotides are TGCGCCAGCAGCTCCTCCCGAGCGGGAGTAGCGCGGAATGAGCAGTTCTTC.

The genes are TRBV15 and TRBJ1-5; unclear D gene. The CDR3 runs 13 residues. Germline CDR1 reads LNHNV; CDR2 reads YYDKDF (reference sequence). V lost 4 bases and J 7 bases, leaving 11 bases between the germline ends. This CDR3 reads CATSTELVQPQHF. CDR3 bases: TGTGCCACCAGCACCGAGTTGGTCCAGCCCCAGCATTTT.

This clonotype showed up just once. The V and J genes are TRBV29-1 and TRBJ2-5, with D unclear. The J call is doubtful: the DNA matches TRBJ2-7 better. CDR1 is SQVTM, CDR2 ANQGSEA, per germline. This CDR3 has 12 amino acids. As DNA, the CDR3 is TGCAGCGTTGTTGAGTTAGGCTACGAGCAGTACTTC. Amino acid sequence: CSVVELGYEQYF.

This clonotype turned up a few times. The rearrangement uses TRBV2 and TRBJ2-5; D perhaps matches TRBD1 (5 bases). Germline-derived CDR1 and CDR2 are SNHLY and FYNNEI. Trimming cost V 6 bases and J 3 bases, with 11 bases left between them. The CDR3 is 13 residues long. CDR3 protein: CASSLQAKETQYF. CDR3 DNA sequence: TGTGCCAGCAGCTTACAGGCCAAAGAGACCCAGTACTTC.

The chain is built from TRBV20-1 and TRBJ2-1; 9 bases align to TRBD2. The CDR3 runs to 17 residues. V gave up 0 bases and J gave up 4 bases; unmatched junction bases: 10. Germline V gene sequence: CDR1 DFQATT, CDR2 SNEGSKA (reference sequence). The DNA of the CDR3 is TGCAGTGCTAGAGAGGCTATAGCGGGAGAGATTTACAATGAGCAGTTCTTC. This encodes CSAREAIAGEIYNEQFF.

The chain recombines TRBV20-1 with TRBJ2-1; the match to TRBD2 covers 15 bases. The CDR3 has 16 amino acids. Trimming took 6 bases from V and 7 from J; bases not matched to a gene: 10. Germline V CDR1 and CDR2: DFQATT, SNEGSKA (reference sequence). CDR3 protein: CSAGLAGGGMKNEQFF. DNA for the CDR3: TGCAGTGCCGGACTAGCGGGAGGGGGCATGAAGAATGAGCAGTTCTTC.

The chain employs TRBV11-3 and TRBJ2-3; 9 bases are shared with TRBD2. The CDR3 consists of 14 residues. After removal of 5 bases from V and 5 bases from J, the junction contained 5 bases not matched to a gene. CDR1 SGHNT and CDR2 YENEEA come from the germline V gene. The CDR3 nucleotides are TGTGCCAGCAGCGCGCGGGGGGGTTTAGATACGCAGTATTTT. This codes for CASSARGGLDTQYF.

This clonotype was seen a few times. This rearrangement joins TRBV4-2 to TRBJ1-1; D is unresolved. V dropped 0 bases and J dropped 4 bases, with 12 bases sitting between them. Germline CDR1 is LGHNA and CDR2 is YNFKEQ. CDR3 size: 15 residues. Written as DNA, the CDR3 is TGTGCCAGCAGCCAAGAGGTCGGGTCCTCCACTGAAGCTTTCTTT. Translated: CASSQEVGSSTEAFF.

The chain joins TRBV27 to TRBJ1-5; D gene ambiguous. Trimming took off 2 bases at V and 1 base at J, with 9 bases between the two ends. Germline V CDR1 and CDR2: MNHEY, SMNVEV (reference sequence). This CDR3 region has 15 residues. CDR3 residues: CASSLTWNSNQPQHF. The CDR3 DNA follows: TGTGCCAGCAGTTTAACCTGGAACAGCAATCAGCCCCAGCATTTT.

This clonotype has just a few counts. This chain links TRBV6-6 with TRBJ2-3, with 9 bases fitting TRBD2. The germline CDR1 and CDR2 sequences are MNHNY and SVGAGI (reference sequence). The CDR3 totals 16 residues. The junction had 14 bases not matched to a gene; V was cut back by 6 bases and J by 7 bases. The CDR3, as DNA: TGTGCCAGCAGCCCCCCCGGGAGCGGGAGGTCAAATACGCAGTATTTT. It translates to CASSPPGSGRSNTQYF.

This clonotype showed up just a few times. This chain connects TRBV12-3 or TRBV12-4 to TRBJ1-2; 9 nucleotides agree with TRBD1. V lost 5 bases, J lost 4 bases, and 5 bases stayed unmatched. The length of the CDR3 is 14 residues. The CDR3 reads CASSLGDRAYGYTF. The CDR3 coding sequence is TGTGCCAGCAGTCTAGGGGACAGGGCCTATGGCTACACCTTC.

V and J are TRBV29-1 and TRBJ2-7, with D possibly being TRBD2 (6 bases). V was clipped by 6 bases and J by 4 bases, with 13 bases between them. The CDR3 sequence is 12 residues long. Germline lookup yields CDR1 SQVTM and CDR2 ANQGSEA. The CDR3 nucleotides read TGCAGCGTCCGAATACTAGCTTACGAGCAGTACTTC. Translating gives CSVRILAYEQYF.

The chain uses TRBV12-3 or TRBV12-4 and TRBJ2-4, with D tentatively TRBD1 (6 bases). The J call may not be correct, given that the DNA end is closer to TRBJ2-7. The CDR3 is made up of 15 amino acids. The chain's CDR3 is CASSLIVGAGYEQYF. In DNA form, the CDR3 reads TGTGCCAGCAGCCTGATAGTGGGGGCTGGGTACGAGCAGTACTTC.

The V gene is TRBV7-2, the J gene TRBJ2-7; maybe TRBD1 (6 bases). CDR1 and CDR2 (germline): SGHTA, FQGNSA. V was pared by 5 bases and J by 6 bases, with 17 bases between. The CDR3 loop spans 14 amino acids. CDR3 loop: CASSPDRPRGEQYF. The DNA for the CDR3 is TGTGCCAGCAGCCCGGACAGACCCCGAGGCGAGCAGTACTTC.

The rearrangement links TRBV7-9 to TRBJ2-4, with TRBD2 as a possible D gene (6 bases). V dropped 5 bases and J dropped 13 bases, with 24 bases sitting between them. CDR1 is SEHNR, CDR2 FQNEAQ, per germline (reference sequence). The CDR3 extends over 15 amino acids. In nucleotides, the CDR3 is TGTGCCAGCAGCCCCCCAAACAGTCAAACGGGGGAGCAGTACTTC. Its translation is CASSPPNSQTGEQYF. The full variable domain, rest sourced from reference TRBV7-9 and TRBJ2-4, is DTGVSQNPRHKITKRGQNVTFRCDPISEHNRLYWYRQTLGQGPEFLTYFQNEAQLEKSRLLSDRFSAERPKGSFSTLEIQRTEQGDSAMYLCASSPPNSQTGEQYFGAGTRLSVL.